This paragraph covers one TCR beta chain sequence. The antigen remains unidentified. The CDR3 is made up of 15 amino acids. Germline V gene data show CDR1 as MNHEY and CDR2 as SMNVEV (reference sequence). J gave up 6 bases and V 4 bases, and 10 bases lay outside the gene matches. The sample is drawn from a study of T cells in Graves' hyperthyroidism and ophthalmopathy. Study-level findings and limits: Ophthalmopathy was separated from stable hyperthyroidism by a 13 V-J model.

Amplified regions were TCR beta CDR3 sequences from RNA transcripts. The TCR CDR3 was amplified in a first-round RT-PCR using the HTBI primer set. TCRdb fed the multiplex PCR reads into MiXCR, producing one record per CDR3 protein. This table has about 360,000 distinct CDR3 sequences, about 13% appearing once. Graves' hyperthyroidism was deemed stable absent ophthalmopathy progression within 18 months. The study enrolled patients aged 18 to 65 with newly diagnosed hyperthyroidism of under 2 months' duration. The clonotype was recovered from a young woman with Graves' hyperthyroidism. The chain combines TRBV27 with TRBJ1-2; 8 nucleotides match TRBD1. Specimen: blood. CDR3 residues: CASSSQRDRRNGYTF. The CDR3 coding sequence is TGTGCCAGCAGTTCGCAGAGGGACAGGAGGAATGGCTACACCTTC.